Sequencing of this T cell receptor (beta chain) was carried out in a study of T cells in Graves' hyperthyroidism and ophthalmopathy. The sample holds many counts of this clonotype. This CDR3 is built from 13 residues. Germline loops: CDR1 DFQATT, CDR2 SNEGSKA (reference sequence). V was cut by 3 bases and J by 7 bases, with 15 bases left in between. From RNA transcripts, TCR beta CDR3 regions were amplified. First-round RT-PCR of the TCR CDR3 relied on the HTBI primer set. TCRdb redid the calling of the multiplex PCR reads with MiXCR, one entry per CDR3 protein. The data contain hundreds of thousands of distinct CDR3 sequences, around 40% of them seen just once; the ten biggest clones take up more than 25%. A patient was excluded if there was uncontrolled infection, other autoimmune disease, pregnancy or lactation.

The TCR was taken from a woman in her 40s with Graves' hyperthyroidism. Sequencing input: blood. This rearrangement joins TRBV20-1 to TRBJ1-1; no clear D gene. DNA of the CDR3: TGCAGTGCTAGGTTCGGCCGAGAGTTTGAAGCTTTCTTT. It is translated as CSARFGREFEAFF.